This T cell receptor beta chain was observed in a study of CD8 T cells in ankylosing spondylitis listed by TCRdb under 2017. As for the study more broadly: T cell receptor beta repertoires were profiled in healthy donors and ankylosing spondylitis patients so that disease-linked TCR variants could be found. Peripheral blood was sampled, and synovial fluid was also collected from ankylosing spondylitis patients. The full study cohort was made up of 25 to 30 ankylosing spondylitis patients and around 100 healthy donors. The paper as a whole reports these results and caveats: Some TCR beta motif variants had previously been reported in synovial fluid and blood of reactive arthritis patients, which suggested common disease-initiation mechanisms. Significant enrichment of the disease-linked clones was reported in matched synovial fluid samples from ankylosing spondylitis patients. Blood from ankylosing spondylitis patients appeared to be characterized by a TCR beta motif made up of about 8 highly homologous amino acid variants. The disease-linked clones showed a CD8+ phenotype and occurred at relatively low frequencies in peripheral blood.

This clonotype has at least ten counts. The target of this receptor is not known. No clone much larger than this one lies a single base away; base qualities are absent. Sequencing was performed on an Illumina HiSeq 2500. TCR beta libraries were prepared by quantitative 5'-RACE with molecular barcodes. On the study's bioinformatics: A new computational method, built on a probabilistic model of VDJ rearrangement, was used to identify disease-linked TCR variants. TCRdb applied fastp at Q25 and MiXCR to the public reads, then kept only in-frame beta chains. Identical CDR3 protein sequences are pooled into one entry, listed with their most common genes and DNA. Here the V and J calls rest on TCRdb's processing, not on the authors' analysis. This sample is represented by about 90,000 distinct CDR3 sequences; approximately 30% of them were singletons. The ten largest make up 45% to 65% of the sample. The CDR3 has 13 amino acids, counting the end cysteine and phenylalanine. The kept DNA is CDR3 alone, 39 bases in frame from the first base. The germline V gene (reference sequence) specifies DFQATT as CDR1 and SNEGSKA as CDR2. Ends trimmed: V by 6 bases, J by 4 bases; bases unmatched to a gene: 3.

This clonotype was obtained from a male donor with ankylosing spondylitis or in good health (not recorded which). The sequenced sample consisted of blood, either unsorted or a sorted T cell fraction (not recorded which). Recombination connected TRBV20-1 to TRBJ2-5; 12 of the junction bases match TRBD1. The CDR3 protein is CSAKGQGAETQYF. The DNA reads TGCAGTGCAAAGGGACAGGGGGCAGAGACCCAGTACTTC.